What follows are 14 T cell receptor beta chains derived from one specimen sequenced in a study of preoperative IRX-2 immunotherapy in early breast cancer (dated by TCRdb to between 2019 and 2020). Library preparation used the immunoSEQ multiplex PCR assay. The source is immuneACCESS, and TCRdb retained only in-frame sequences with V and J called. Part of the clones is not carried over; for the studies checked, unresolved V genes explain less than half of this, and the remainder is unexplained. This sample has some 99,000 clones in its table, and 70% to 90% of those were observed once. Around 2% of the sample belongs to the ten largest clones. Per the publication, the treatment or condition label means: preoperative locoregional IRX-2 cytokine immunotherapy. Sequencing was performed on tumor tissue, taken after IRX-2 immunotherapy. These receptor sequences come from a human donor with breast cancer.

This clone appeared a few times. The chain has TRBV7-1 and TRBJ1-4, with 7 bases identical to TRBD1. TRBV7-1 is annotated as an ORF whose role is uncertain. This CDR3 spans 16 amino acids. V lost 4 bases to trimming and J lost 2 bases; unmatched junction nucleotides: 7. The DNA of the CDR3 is TGTGCCAGCAGCTTTCGGACACAGGGGACTAATGAAAAACTGTTTTTT. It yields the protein CASSFRTQGTNEKLFF.

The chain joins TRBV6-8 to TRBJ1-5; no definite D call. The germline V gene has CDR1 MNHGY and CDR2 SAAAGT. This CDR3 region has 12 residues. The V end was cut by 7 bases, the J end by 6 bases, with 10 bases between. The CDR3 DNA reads TGTGCCAGCAAGAGCCGGAGTCAGCCCCAGCATTTT. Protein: CASKSRSQPQHF.

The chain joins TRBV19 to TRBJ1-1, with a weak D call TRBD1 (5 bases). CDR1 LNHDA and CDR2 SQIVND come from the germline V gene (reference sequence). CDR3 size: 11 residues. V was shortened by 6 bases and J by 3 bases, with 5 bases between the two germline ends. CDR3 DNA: TGTGCCAGTAGACAGGACACTGAAGCTTTCTTT. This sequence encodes CASRQDTEAFF.

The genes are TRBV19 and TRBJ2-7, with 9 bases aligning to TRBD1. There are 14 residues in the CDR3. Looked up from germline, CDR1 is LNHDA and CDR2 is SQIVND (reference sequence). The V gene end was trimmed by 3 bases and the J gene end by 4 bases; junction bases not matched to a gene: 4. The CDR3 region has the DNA TGTGCCAGTAGTATTACAGGGGGCAAATACGAGCAGTACTTC. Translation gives CASSITGGKYEQYF.

In DNA form, the CDR3 reads TGTGCCAGCAGCCCGGCGCTTTTTGGGGCCAACGTCCTGACTTTC. Protein sequence: CASSPALFGANVLTF. The rearrangement links TRBV28 to TRBJ2-6; no firm D call. V lost 6 bases, J lost 3 bases, and 12 bases lay in between. Germline-derived CDR1 and CDR2 are MDHEN and SYDVKM. The CDR3 runs to 15 residues.

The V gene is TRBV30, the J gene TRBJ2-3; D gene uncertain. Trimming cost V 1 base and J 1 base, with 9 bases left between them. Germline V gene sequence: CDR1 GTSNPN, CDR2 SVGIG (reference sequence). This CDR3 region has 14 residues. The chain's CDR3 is CAWSASKGTDTQYF. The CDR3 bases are TGTGCCTGGAGTGCCTCTAAGGGCACAGATACGCAGTATTTT.

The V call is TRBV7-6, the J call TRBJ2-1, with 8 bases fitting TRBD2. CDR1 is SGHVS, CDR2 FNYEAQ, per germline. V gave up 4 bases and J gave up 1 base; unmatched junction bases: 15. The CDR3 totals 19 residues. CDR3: CASSSYRGKRERSYNEQFF. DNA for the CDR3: TGTGCCAGCAGCTCTTATAGGGGGAAGCGGGAGAGATCCTACAATGAGCAGTTCTTC.

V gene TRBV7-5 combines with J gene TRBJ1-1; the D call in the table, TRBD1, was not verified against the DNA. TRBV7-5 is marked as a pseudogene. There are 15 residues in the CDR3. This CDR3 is CASSPLTGGKTEAFF. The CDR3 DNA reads TGTGCCAGCAGCCCATTGACAGGGGGAAAGACTGAAGCTTTCTTT.

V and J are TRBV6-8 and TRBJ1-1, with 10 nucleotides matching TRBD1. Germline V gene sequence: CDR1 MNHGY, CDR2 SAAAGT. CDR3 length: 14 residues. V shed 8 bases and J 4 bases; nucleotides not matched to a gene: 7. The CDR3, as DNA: TGTGCCAGCGGCGGGACAGGGGCGGCCACTGAAGCTTTCTTT. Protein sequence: CASGGTGAATEAFF.

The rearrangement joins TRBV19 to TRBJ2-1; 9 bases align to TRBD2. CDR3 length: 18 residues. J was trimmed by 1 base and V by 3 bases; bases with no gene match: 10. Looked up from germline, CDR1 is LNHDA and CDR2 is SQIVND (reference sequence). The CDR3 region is CASSIGRPLAGSYNEQFF. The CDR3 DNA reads TGTGCCAGTAGTATCGGGCGTCCCCTAGCGGGGTCCTACAATGAGCAGTTCTTC.

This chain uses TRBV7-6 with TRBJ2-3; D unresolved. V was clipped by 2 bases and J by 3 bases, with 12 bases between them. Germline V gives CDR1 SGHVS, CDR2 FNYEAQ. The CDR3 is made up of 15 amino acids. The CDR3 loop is CASSLSLDLTDTQYF. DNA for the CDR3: TGTGCCAGCAGCTTATCTCTAGATCTAACAGATACGCAGTATTTT.

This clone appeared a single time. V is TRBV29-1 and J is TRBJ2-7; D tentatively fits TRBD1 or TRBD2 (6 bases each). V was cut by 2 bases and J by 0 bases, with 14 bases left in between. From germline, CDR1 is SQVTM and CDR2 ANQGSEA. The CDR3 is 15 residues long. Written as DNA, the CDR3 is TGCAGCGTTGAAAGGGGGGATGGAGCCTCCTACGAGCAGTACTTC. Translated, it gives CSVERGDGASYEQYF.

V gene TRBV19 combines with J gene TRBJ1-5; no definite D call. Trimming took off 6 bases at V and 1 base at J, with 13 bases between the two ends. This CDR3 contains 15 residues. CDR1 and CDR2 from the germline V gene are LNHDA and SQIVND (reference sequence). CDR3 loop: CASSPWRVSNQPQHF. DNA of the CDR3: TGTGCCAGTAGCCCATGGAGGGTGAGCAATCAGCCCCAGCATTTT.

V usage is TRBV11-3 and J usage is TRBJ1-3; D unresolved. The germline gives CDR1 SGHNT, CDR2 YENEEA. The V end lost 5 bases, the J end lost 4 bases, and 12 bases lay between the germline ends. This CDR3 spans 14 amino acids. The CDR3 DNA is TGTGCCAGCAGCAAAAACTCAATGGGAAACACCATATATTTT. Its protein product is CASSKNSMGNTIYF.